This T cell receptor beta chain was observed in a study of blood T cell repertoires in COVID-19. Study details: Some COVID-19 samples were acute and others convalescent; all came from the United States, Italy and Spain. The cDNA or gDNA used as material had been derived from T cells, B-cell-depleted T cells, or PBMCs.

Method: immunoSEQ multiplex PCR; TCRdb's copy keeps in-frame clones and lacks some. The sample includes around 190,000 clones, 65% to 80% of them seen just once. The CDR3 consists of 15 residues. Germline lookup yields CDR1 MNHEY and CDR2 SMNVEV (reference sequence). Trimming pared 5 bases from V and 2 bases from J, leaving 15 bases between. This receptor was taken from a woman in her forties or fifties with acute COVID-19. The V call is TRBV27, the J call TRBJ1-2, with no clear D. Sample: PBMCs or T cells enriched from blood (not recorded which). DNA for the CDR3: TGTGCCAGCAGTCCCCGGGAGAGAGCAAACTATGGCTACACCTTC. This codes for CASSPRERANYGYTF.